The clone carrying this T cell receptor (beta chain) was counted at least ten times. The target antigen is unknown. The data derive from a study of CD8 T cells in ankylosing spondylitis. Study outcomes and limitations: Clones linked to disease, bearing a CD8+ phenotype, were relatively rare in peripheral blood. For ankylosing spondylitis blood, a TCR beta motif of under ten highly homologous variants appeared characteristic. Reported data indicate significant enrichment of disease-linked clones within matched ankylosing spondylitis synovial fluid.

By quantitative 5'-RACE with molecular barcodes, the TCR beta libraries were made. TCRdb reprocessed the 5' RACE reads via MiXCR and lists one record per CDR3 protein. The sample holds about 39,000 distinct CDR3 sequences; approximately 3% are singletons and the top ten take approximately 2.9%. CDR1 and CDR2 (germline): SGDLS, YYNGEE. With 3 bases clipped from V and 3 bases from J, the junction kept 11 bases outside the gene matches. This CDR3 comprises 17 residues. This receptor was obtained from a male donor with ankylosing spondylitis or in good health (not recorded which). Sequencing was performed on blood, either unsorted or a sorted T cell fraction (not recorded which). The genes are TRBV9 and TRBJ2-1; 8 bases are shared with TRBD2. The chain's CDR3 is CASSGALAGINYNEQFF. The CDR3 coding sequence is TGTGCCAGCAGCGGAGCTCTAGCGGGCATAAACTACAATGAGCAGTTCTTC.